Shown below are 14 T cell receptor beta chains from a single sample sequenced in a study of T cell responses to AZD1222 COVID-19 vaccine. The repertoire was sequenced with immunoSEQ multiplex PCR; TCRdb's copy has only in-frame clones and lacks some. This sample has 120,000 or so clones, with around 87% found just once. The sample here was peripheral blood, taken 28 days after the second AZD1222 dose. The receptors originated from an adult who received the AZD1222 COVID-19 vaccine.

The V call is TRBV19, the J call TRBJ2-1; tentative D call: TRBD2 (5 bases). Germline CDR1 reads LNHDA; CDR2 reads SQIVND (reference sequence). V shed 3 bases and J shed 7 bases, with 10 bases lying between them. There are 13 residues in the CDR3. The CDR3 sequence is CASSMGSLNEQFF. The DNA for the CDR3 is TGTGCCAGTAGTATGGGGAGCTTAAATGAGCAGTTCTTC. Full variable domain (missing parts from reference TRBV19 and TRBJ2-1): DGGITQSPKYLFRKEGQNVTLSCEQNLNHDAMYWYRQDPGQGLRLIYYSQIVNDFQKGDIAEGYSVSREKKESFPLTVTSAQKNPTAFYLCASSMGSLNEQFFGPGTRLTVL.

The chain employs TRBV19 and TRBJ1-4, with unresolved D. The CDR3 covers 13 residues. V was cut by 7 bases and J by 8 bases, with 14 bases left in between. Germline V gives CDR1 LNHDA, CDR2 SQIVND (reference sequence). CDR3 loop: CASTREGGEKLFF. CDR3 in DNA: TGTGCCAGTACCCGCGAGGGAGGGGAAAAACTGTTTTTT.

This rearrangement joins TRBV28 to TRBJ2-1; D gene ambiguous. Germline CDR1 reads MDHEN; CDR2 reads SYDVKM. Trimming took off 6 bases at V and 4 bases at J, with 13 bases between the two ends. This CDR3 is built from 14 residues. The CDR3 is CASSLWVSYNEQFF. CDR3 sequence (DNA): TGTGCCAGCAGCCTCTGGGTTTCTTACAATGAGCAGTTCTTC.

This chain joins TRBV29-1 and TRBJ1-3, with 7 positions matching TRBD1. CDR1 is SQVTM, CDR2 ANQGSEA, per germline. The ends lost 5 bases at V and 0 bases at J; junction bases unmatched: 1. This CDR3 spans 13 amino acids. The CDR3 DNA reads as TGCAGCGTTACAGGGGACTCTGGAAACACCATATATTTT. This gives the protein CSVTGDSGNTIYF.

The V gene is TRBV27, the J gene TRBJ2-2; no definite D call. V gave up 6 bases and J gave up 0 bases, with 5 bases separating them. This CDR3 contains 13 residues. Germline V gene lookup returns CDR1 MNHEY and CDR2 SMNVEV (reference sequence). The chain's CDR3 is CASRWANTGELFF. CDR3 DNA: TGTGCCAGCAGATGGGCGAACACCGGGGAGCTGTTTTTT.

The chain is built from TRBV11-3 and TRBJ2-6; no definite D call. With 6 bases removed from V and 0 bases from J, the gap between germline ends came to 9 bases. Germline V gene sequence: CDR1 SGHNT, CDR2 YENEEA. The CDR3 runs 15 residues. As DNA, the CDR3 is TGTGCCAGCAGTCCTGTTCCCTCTGGGGCCAACGTCCTGACTTTC. Translation gives CASSPVPSGANVLTF.

The V call is TRBV19, the J call TRBJ1-6; TRBD1 agrees at 7 bases. V shed 9 bases, J shed 6 bases, and the junction held 8 bases outside the gene matches. The CDR3 is 14 residues long. Germline V lookup: CDR1 LNHDA, CDR2 SQIVND (reference sequence). CDR3 residues: CASNPTGTNSPLHF. The CDR3 nucleotides read TGTGCCAGCAACCCGACAGGGACTAATTCACCCCTCCACTTT.

The genes are TRBV10-1 and TRBJ1-5; the D is unclear. Germline V gene data show CDR1 as WNHNN and CDR2 as SYGVQD (reference sequence). The ends were cut back, 6 bases at V and 8 bases at J, with 11 bases in the middle. The CDR3 contains 12 residues. This chain's CDR3 is CASSSGWEPQHF. CDR3 sequence (DNA): TGCGCCAGCAGCTCGGGGTGGGAGCCCCAGCATTTT.

The V and J genes are TRBV2 and TRBJ2-1; D not resolved. Germline V gene lookup returns CDR1 SNHLY and CDR2 FYNNEI. The ends were cut back, 4 bases at V and 4 bases at J, with 8 bases in the middle. This CDR3 has 13 amino acids. In nucleotides, the CDR3 is TGTGCCAGCAGTGGGGCGCGGTACAATGAGCAGTTCTTC. Translated: CASSGARYNEQFF.

V usage is TRBV7-3 and J usage is TRBJ2-3; 9 bases fit TRBD2. The CDR3 is 14 amino acids. J lost 8 bases, V lost 7 bases, and 10 bases had no gene match. Per germline, CDR1 SGHTA and CDR2 FQGTGA. CDR3 loop: CASTAGGPVSTQYF. As DNA, the CDR3 is TGTGCCAGCACCGCGGGGGGGCCGGTCAGTACGCAGTATTTT.

The chain joins TRBV7-6 to TRBJ2-7; 7 nucleotides match TRBD2. Per the germline V gene, CDR1 is SGHVS and CDR2 is FNYEAQ. With V trimmed by 1 base and J by 3 bases, 6 bases remained unmatched. The CDR3 runs 15 residues. The CDR3 sequence is CASSLESGADYEQYF. CDR3 DNA: TGTGCCAGCAGCTTAGAAAGCGGGGCCGACTACGAGCAGTACTTC.

The chain carries TRBV29-1 and TRBJ1-1; a possible D gene is TRBD1 (6 bases). Trimming removed 5 bases at V and 3 bases at J, with 10 bases between. The V gene's germline CDR1 is SQVTM and CDR2 ANQGSEA. This CDR3 comprises 12 residues. DNA of the CDR3: TGCAGCGTTAAATACAGGGACACTGAAGCTTTCTTT. It specifies CSVKYRDTEAFF. Variable domain in full (rest from reference TRBV29-1 and TRBJ1-1): SAVISQKPSRDICQRGTSLTIQCQVDSQVTMMFWYRQQPGQSLTLIATANQGSEATYESGFVIDKFPISRPNLTFSTLTVSNMSPEDSSIYLCSVKYRDTEAFFGQGTRLTVV.

The sample holds a few counts of this clone. The chain combines TRBV19 with TRBJ1-5; 8 nucleotides match TRBD1. With V trimmed by 5 bases and J by 3 bases, 6 bases remained unmatched. The CDR3 runs to 15 residues. Germline assignment: CDR1 LNHDA and CDR2 SQIVND (reference sequence). The CDR3 DNA sequence: TGTGCCAGTAGTTTCCCAGGGGGCGTCAATCAGCCCCAGCATTTT. It is translated as CASSFPGGVNQPQHF.

The V call is TRBV19, the J call TRBJ2-7, with TRBD1 matching 10 bases. From germline, CDR1 is LNHDA and CDR2 SQIVND (reference sequence). CDR3 length: 13 amino acids. J gave up 3 bases and V 10 bases, and 6 bases lay outside the gene matches. The chain's CDR3 is CATAGDRGYEQYF. The DNA for the CDR3 is TGTGCCACTGCAGGGGACAGGGGCTACGAGCAGTACTTC.